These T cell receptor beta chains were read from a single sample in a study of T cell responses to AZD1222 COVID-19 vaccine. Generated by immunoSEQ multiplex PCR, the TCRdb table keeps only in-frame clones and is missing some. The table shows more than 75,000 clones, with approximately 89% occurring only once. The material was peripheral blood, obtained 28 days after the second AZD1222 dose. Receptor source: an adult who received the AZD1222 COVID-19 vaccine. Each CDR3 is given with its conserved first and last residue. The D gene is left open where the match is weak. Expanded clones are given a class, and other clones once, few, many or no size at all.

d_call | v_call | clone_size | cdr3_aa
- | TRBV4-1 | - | CASSQVWADTQYF
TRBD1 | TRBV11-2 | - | CASSLAQGIINEQFF
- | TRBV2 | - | CASTGQIYNEQFF
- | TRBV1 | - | CTSSWRGSGVYNEQFF
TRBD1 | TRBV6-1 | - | CASSQTGDEQYF
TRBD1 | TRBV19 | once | CASSMGDRGVQPQHF
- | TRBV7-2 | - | CASSQRGAVYNEQFF
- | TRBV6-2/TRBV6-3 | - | CASSYSGGSYEQYF
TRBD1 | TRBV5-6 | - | CASSLIGQDYGYTF
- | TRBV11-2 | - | CASTTPSGGDTQYF
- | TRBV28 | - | CASRTDSPYGYTF
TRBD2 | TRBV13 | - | CASCRLAGEGSYNEQFF
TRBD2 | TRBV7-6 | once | CASSLRASGRAFNEQFF
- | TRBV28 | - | CASRPGVVNQPQHF
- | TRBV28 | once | CASTAAYSNQPQHF
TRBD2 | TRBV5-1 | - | CASSSGGGLETQYF
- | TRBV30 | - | CAWSWEFLSYEQYF
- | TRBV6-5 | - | CASSYVGGGTEAFF
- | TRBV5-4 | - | CASSLAGSSYEQYF
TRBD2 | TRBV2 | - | CASSEGLAGGSDTQYF
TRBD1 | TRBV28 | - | CASSKTGGSGNQPQHF
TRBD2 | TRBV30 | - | CAWTGLAGGTTGELFF
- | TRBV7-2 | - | CASSLGDTNEKLFF
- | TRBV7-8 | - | CASSLSGAAGNTIYF
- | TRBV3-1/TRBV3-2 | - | CASSQSGDGELFF
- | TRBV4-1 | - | CASSQVPSGEQFF
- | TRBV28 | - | CASRGEGGTNEKLFF
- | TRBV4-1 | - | CASRGGLADTQYF
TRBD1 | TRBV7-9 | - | CASSSLQGAQGNTEAFF
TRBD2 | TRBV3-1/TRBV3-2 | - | CASSQDTAGGTGELFF
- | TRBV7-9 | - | CASSPGKGGNSPLHF
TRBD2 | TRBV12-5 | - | CASGLLAGGINEQFF
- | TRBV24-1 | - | CATSSGSMNTGELFF
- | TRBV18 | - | CASSPPRREISYEQYF
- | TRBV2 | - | CASTPRLSYEQYF